The 5 T cell receptor beta chains in this list originate from one sample, sequenced in a study of response to subunit inactivated influenza vaccine. Each CDR3 protein is one row after TCRdb ran MiXCR on the RT-PCR reads. The repertoire includes about 240,000 distinct CDR3 sequences, 9% to 15% of them detected once, and approximately 7.8% sits in the top ten. The sequences come from non-naive T cells sorted from PBMCs, collected around 15 days before vaccination. These receptors originate from a man in his fifties who received an inactivated influenza vaccine.

This clonotype was observed at least ten times. This chain joins TRBV15 and TRBJ2-5, with 9 bases that match TRBD1. There are 14 residues in the CDR3. The germline gives CDR1 LNHNV, CDR2 YYDKDF (reference sequence). V shed 1 base, J shed 9 bases, and the junction held 6 bases outside the gene matches. As DNA, the CDR3 is TGTGCCACCAGCAGAGTGGGAGGGACAGGGTCCCAGTACTTC. It translates to CATSRVGGTGSQYF.

This clonotype has at least ten counts. This chain uses TRBV25-1 with TRBJ2-1; D remains ambiguous. The CDR3 spans 12 residues. Trimming took off 4 bases at V and 9 bases at J, with 10 bases between the two ends. Germline-derived CDR1 and CDR2 are MGHDK and SYGVNS. Written as DNA, the CDR3 is TGTGCCAGCAGTGTTGGGATGATTGAGCAGTTCTTC. Its translation: CASSVGMIEQFF. The entire variable domain, with the rest obtained from reference TRBV25-1 and TRBJ2-1, is as follows: EADIYQTPRYLVIGTGKKITLECSQTMGHDKMYWYQQDPGMELHLIHYSYGVNSTEKGDLSSESTVSRIRTEHFPLTLESARPSHTSQYLCASSVGMIEQFFGPGTRLTVL.

In this sample, this clonotype turned up a few times. J is TRBJ2-1 and V is TRBV5-4, with D perhaps TRBD1 (7 bases). Germline V gene sequence: CDR1 SGHNT, CDR2 YYREEE (reference sequence). CDR3 length equals 12 residues. With 2 bases removed from V and 9 bases from J, the gap between germline ends came to 9 bases. CDR3 sequence: CASSFQGGEQFF. The CDR3 bases are TGTGCCAGCAGCTTTCAGGGGGGTGAGCAGTTCTTC.

The V call is TRBV24-1, the J call TRBJ2-1, with D perhaps assigned TRBD1 or TRBD2 (6 bases each). Per the germline V gene, CDR1 is KGHDR and CDR2 is SFDVKD. The CDR3 contains 15 residues. V lost 9 bases, J lost 0 bases, and 14 bases lay in between. In DNA, the CDR3 is TGTGCCACCGGGGGCGGGATCTACTCCTACAATGAGCAGTTCTTC. Translated: CATGGGIYSYNEQFF.

This clonotype has a count of ten or more. The chain recombines TRBV4-2 with TRBJ2-5, with D tentatively TRBD2 (6 bases). The V end lost 0 bases, the J end lost 4 bases, and 12 bases lay between the germline ends. Germline V gene sequence: CDR1 LGHNA, CDR2 YNFKEQ. The CDR3 loop spans 15 amino acids. The CDR3 DNA follows: TGTGCCAGCAGCCAAGATCCCGGGACTGTAGAGACCCAGTACTTC. Protein sequence: CASSQDPGTVETQYF.